The text below deals with one TCR beta chain. There is no known antigen for this receptor. No much larger clone exists at a distance of one base, and base qualities are not known. This sample was taken from a study of OX40 agonist ivuxolimab in advanced cancers. A note on the overall study: Ivuxolimab was a fully human IgG2 agonistic monoclonal antibody targeting the costimulatory receptor OX40 (CD134). Intravenous ivuxolimab was administered to patients every 2 weeks at six dose levels: 0.01, 0.1, 0.3, 1.5, 3 and 10 mg/kg. Of the roughly 52 dose-escalation patients, hepatocellular carcinoma was present in about 20, melanoma in about 15, renal cell carcinoma in 9 and head and neck cancer in 9. A male proportion of under 85% and a mean age of around 60 years, ranging from 23 to 79, were recorded for the dose-escalation cohort. Prior anti-PD-1, anti-PD-L1 or anti-CTLA-4 therapy was permitted, and 30% to 45% of dose-escalation patients had received checkpoint inhibitors. Three dose-escalation patients achieved partial responses, one with hepatocellular carcinoma and two with cutaneous melanoma. Peripheral TCRbeta sequencing was intended to test whether TCR sequence diversity was altered and clonal T-cell expansion was caused by ivuxolimab. The paper covers the monotherapy dose-escalation part of the phase I ivuxolimab trial, which included N of about 50 patients. The paper's findings and limits, for the study overall: Low levels of normalized T-cell clonal expansion were also seen in some patients who did not respond. At doses of 0.1 to 3.0 mg/kg, clonal expansion of both CD4+ and CD8+ T cells in blood was seen between baseline and week 6. In partial responders in the 0.1-3.0 mg/kg groups, normalized peripheral clonal expansion was found to be among the lowest, especially among CD8+ T cells. Which antigens the clonally expanded peripheral T cells were specific for was not determined. On average, CD8+ T cells showed more expanded clones than CD4+ T cells after ivuxolimab.

To sequence the TCRbeta CDR3 region, genomic DNA was isolated from the sorted cells. TCRbeta CDR3 regions were sequenced using the immunoSEQ Assay. In its TCRdb copy, this immuneACCESS table keeps in-frame sequences only and misses some clones. Where compared with another copy, unresolved V genes explain less than half of these, and the others have no known cause. This sample is represented by around 63,000 clones; 80% to 90% of them were singletons. The ten largest clones add up to 10% to 13% of the sample. The trial excluded patients who had a history of autoimmune disease or who were on systemic immunosuppression. Peripheral blood for TCR sequencing was collected from all dose cohorts at baseline, on cycle 4 day 1, and on cycle 7 day 1. Samples came from an open-label, multicenter, first-in-human phase I dose-escalation trial of ivuxolimab. The trial enrolled adults with locally advanced or metastatic head and neck squamous cell, hepatocellular, melanoma or renal cell carcinoma. CD4+ and CD8+ T cells were sorted separately from peripheral blood before TCR sequencing.

According to the germline V gene, CDR1 reads ENHRY and CDR2 reads SYGVKD. Its CDR3 holds 16 amino acids, cysteine through phenylalanine. Left in the record is the CDR3 DNA by itself, 48 bases read in frame from the first base. V has 4 bases trimmed and J has 1 base trimmed; junction bases matching no gene number 4. The sequence links TRBV10-3 to TRBJ2-2; 9 of the junction bases match TRBD2. The material sequenced was CD4+ or CD8+ T cells sorted from blood, taken in a trial of the OX40 agonist ivuxolimab. This receptor was taken from an adult with an advanced solid tumor such as melanoma, head and neck, liver or kidney cancer. The DNA is TGTGCCATCAGTGCGCTAGCGGGGCTGAACACCGGGGAGCTGTTTTTT. This translates into CAISALAGLNTGELFF.